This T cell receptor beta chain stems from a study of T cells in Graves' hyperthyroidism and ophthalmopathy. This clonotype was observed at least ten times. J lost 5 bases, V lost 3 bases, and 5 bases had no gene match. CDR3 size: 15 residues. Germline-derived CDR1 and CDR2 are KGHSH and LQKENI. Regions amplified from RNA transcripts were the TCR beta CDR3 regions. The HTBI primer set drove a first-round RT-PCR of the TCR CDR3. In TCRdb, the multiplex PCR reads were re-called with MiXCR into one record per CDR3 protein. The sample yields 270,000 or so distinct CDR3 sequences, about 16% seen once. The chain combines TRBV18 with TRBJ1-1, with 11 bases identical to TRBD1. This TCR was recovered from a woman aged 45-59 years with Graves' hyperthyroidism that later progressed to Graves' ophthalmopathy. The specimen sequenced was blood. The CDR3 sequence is CASSPLGTGGTEAFF. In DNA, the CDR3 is TGTGCCAGCTCACCCCTAGGGACAGGGGGTACTGAAGCTTTCTTT.